This record covers a single TCR beta chain. Its specificity is unknown. The data belong to a study of shared clonotypes between healthy human individuals. General observations from the study: Richness estimates generally favored naive over memory subsets.

It was approximately 0.2 ug DNA, about 30,000 T cell genomes, that sorted-subset replicate PCRs used. Some clones are missing from TCRdb's copy, which holds only in-frame ones; the method was immunoSEQ multiplex PCR. The profile shows some 700,000 clones, about 92% of them singletons. The V and J ends lost 0 bases and 3 bases respectively, with 7 bases between them. The CDR3 length is 13 residues. Germline values: CDR1 SGHRS, CDR2 YFSETQ. The material sequenced was memory CD8+ T cells from PBMCs. Documented subset: CD45RO+ cells pooled with CCR7-negative TemRA cells. This sequence joins TRBV5-1 and TRBJ2-7; D unclear. This clonotype was obtained from a man between 18 and 35 years old in good health. Some clones in this sample may be carry-over from other donors' samples. The CDR3 spells CASSLGPLYEQYF. The DNA for the CDR3 is TGCGCCAGCAGCTTGGGACCCCTCTACGAGCAGTACTTC.